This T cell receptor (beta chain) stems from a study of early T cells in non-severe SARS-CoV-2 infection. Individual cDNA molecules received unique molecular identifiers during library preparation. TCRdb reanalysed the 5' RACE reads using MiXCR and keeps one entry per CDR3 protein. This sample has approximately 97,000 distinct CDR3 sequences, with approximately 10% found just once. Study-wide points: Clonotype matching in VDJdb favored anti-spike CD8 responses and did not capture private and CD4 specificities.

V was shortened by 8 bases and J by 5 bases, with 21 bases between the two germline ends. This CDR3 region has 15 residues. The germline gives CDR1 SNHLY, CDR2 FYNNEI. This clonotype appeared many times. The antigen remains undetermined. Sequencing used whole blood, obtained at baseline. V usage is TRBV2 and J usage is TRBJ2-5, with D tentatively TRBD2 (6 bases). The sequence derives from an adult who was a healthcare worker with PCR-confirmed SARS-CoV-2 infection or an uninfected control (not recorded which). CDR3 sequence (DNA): TGTGCCAGCGCGGGAATGGTACAGCCGGGGGAGACCCAGTACTTC. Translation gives CASAGMVQPGETQYF.